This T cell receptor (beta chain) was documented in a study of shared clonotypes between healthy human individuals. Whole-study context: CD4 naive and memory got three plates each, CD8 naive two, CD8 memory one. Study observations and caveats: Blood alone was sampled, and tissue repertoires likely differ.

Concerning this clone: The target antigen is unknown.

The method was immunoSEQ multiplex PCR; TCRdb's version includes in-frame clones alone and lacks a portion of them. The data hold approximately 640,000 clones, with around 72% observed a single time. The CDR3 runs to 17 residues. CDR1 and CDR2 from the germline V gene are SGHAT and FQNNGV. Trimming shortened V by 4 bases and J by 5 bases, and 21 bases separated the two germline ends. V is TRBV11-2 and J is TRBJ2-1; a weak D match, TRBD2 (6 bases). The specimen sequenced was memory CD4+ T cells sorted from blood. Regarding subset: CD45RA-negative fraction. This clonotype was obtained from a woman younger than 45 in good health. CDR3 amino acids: CASSSGDGRRRDNEQFF. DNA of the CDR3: TGTGCCAGCAGCTCAGGAGACGGGAGACGCCGCGACAATGAGCAGTTCTTC.